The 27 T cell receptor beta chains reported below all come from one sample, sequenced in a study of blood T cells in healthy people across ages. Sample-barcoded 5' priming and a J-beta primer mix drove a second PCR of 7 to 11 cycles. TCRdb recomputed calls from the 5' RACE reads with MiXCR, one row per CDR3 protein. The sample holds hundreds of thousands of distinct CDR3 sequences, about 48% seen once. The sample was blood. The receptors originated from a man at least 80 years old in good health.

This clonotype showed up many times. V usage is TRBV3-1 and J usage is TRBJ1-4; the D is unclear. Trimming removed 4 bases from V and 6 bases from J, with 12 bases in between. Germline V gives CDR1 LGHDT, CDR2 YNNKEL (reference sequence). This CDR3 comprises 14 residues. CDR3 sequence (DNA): TGTGCCAGCAGCCGTATCCAGGTTGATGAAAAACTGTTTTTT. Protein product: CASSRIQVDEKLFF. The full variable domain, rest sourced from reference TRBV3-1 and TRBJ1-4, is DTAVSQTPKYLVTQMGNDKSIKCEQNLGHDTMYWYKQDSKKFLKIMFSYNNKELIINETVPNRFSPKSPDKAHLNLHINSLELGDSAVYFCASSRIQVDEKLFFGSGTQLSVL.

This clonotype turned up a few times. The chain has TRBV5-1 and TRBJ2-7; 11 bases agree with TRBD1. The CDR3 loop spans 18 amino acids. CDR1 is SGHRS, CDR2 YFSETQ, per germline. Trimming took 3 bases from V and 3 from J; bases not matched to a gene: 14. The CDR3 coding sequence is TGCGCCAGCAGCTACACGGGACAGGGGGTGCCTCAGGGCTACGAGCAGTACTTC. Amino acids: CASSYTGQGVPQGYEQYF.

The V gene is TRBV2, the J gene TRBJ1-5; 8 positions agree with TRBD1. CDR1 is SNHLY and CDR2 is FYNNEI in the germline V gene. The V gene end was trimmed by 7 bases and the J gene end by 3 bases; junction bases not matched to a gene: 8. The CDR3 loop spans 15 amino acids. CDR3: CASMSGQGYNQPQHF. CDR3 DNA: TGTGCCAGCATGAGCGGACAGGGTTACAATCAGCCCCAGCATTTT.

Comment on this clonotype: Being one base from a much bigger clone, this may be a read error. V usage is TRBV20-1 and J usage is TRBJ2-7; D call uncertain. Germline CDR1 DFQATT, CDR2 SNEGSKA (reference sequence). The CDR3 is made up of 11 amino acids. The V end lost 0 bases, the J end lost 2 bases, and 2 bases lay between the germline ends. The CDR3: CSAREAYEQYF. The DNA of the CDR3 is TGCAGTGCTAGAGAGGCCTACGAGCAGTACTTC.

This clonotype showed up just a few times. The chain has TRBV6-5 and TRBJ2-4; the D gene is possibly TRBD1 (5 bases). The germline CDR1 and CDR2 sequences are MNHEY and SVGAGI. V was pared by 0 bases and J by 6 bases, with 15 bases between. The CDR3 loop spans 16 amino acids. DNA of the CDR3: TGTGCCAGCAGTTACTCGAAGTTCCCTGGGGCAAACATTCAGTACTTC. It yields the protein CASSYSKFPGANIQYF.

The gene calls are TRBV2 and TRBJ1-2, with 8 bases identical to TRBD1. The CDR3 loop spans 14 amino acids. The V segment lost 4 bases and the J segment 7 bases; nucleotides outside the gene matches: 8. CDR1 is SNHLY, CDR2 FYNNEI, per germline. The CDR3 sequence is CASSGTGTLSGYTF. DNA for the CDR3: TGTGCCAGCAGTGGGACAGGGACACTCAGTGGCTACACCTTC.

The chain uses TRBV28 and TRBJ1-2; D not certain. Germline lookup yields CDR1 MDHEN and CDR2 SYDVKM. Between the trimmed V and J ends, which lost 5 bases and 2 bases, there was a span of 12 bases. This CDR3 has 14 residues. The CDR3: CASSPSWENYGYTF. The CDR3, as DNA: TGTGCCAGCAGTCCTAGCTGGGAGAACTATGGCTACACCTTC.

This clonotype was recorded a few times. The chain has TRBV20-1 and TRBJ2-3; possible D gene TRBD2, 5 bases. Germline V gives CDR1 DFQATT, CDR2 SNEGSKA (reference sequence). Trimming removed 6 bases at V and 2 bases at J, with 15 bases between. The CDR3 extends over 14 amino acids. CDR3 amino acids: CSAQLDQVTDTQYF. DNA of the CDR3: TGCAGTGCGCAACTAGATCAGGTCACAGATACGCAGTATTTT.

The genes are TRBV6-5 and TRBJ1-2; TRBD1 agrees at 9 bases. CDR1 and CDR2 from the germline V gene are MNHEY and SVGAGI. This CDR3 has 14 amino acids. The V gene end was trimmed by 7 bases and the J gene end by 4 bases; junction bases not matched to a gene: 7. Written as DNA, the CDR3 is TGTGCCAGCAAAACAGGGGGCAGCGGCTATGGCTACACCTTC. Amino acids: CASKTGGSGYGYTF.

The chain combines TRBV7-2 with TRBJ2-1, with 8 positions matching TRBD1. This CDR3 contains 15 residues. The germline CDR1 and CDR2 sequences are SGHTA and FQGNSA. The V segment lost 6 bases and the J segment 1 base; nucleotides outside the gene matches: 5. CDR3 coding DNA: TGTGCCAGCAGGGCCGGGACAGGTTCCTACAATGAGCAGTTCTTC. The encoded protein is CASRAGTGSYNEQFF.

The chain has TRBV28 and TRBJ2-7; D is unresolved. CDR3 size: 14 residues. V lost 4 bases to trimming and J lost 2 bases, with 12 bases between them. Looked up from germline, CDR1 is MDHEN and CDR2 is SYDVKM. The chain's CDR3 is CASSSSVGTYEQYF. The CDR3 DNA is TGTGCCAGCAGTTCTAGTGTGGGGACCTACGAGCAGTACTTC.

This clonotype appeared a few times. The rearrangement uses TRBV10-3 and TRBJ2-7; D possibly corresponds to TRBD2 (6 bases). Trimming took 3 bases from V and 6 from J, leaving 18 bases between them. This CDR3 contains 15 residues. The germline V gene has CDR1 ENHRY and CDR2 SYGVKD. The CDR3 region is CAISEGETRACEQYF. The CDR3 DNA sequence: TGTGCCATCAGTGAAGGGGAGACTAGGGCCTGCGAGCAGTACTTC.

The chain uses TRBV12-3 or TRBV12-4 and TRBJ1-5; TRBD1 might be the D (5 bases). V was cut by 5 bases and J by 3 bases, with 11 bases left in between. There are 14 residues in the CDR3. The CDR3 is CASSDKGNNQPQHF. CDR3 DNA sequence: TGTGCCAGCAGTGATAAGGGGAACAATCAGCCCCAGCATTTT.

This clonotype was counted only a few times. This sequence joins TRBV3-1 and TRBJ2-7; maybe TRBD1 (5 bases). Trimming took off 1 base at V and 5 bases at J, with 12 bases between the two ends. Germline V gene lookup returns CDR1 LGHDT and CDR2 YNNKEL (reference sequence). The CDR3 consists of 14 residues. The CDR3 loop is CASSQAVSRDEQYF. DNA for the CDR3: TGTGCCAGCAGCCAAGCGGTTAGCAGGGACGAGCAGTACTTC.

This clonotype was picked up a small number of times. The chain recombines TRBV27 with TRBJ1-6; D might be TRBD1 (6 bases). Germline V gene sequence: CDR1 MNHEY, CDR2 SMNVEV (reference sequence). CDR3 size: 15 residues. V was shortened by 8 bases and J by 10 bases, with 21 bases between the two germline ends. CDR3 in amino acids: CASVPIGGRGSPLHF. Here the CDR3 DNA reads TGTGCCAGCGTCCCCATTGGGGGCCGGGGGTCACCCCTCCACTTT.

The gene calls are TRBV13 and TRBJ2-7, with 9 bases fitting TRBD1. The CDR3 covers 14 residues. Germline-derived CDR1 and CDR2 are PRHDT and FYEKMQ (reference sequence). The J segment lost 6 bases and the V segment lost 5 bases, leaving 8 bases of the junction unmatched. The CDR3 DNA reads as TGTGCCAGCAGCACCGGACAGGGGAGAGGCGAGCAGTACTTC. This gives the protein CASSTGQGRGEQYF.

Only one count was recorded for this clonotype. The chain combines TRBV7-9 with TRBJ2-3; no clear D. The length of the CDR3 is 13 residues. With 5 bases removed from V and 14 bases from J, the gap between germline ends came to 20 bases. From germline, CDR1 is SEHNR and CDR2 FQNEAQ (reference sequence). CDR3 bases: TGTGCCAGCAGCACCGACCTCACAGTATACGCGTATTTT. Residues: CASSTDLTVYAYF.

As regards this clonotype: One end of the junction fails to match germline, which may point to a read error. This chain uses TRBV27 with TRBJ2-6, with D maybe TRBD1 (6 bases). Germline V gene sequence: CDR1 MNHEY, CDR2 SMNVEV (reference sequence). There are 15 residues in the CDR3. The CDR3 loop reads CASSLSGVGASVLTF. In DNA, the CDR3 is TGTGCCAGCAGTTTATCAGGGGTGGGGGCCAGCGTCCTGACTTTC.

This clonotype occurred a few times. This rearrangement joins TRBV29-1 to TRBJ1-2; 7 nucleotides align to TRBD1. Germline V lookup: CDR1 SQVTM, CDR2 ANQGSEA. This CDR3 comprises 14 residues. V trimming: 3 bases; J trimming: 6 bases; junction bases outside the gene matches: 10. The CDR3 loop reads CSVDKTGARNGYTF. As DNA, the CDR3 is TGCAGCGTTGATAAAACAGGGGCAAGGAATGGCTACACCTTC.

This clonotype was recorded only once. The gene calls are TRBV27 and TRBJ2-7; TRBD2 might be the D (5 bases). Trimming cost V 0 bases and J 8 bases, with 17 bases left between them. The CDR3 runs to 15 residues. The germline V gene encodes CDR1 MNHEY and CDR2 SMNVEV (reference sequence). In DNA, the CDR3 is TGTGCCAGCAGTTTATCGGAGGTGGGGTGCCAGCAGCAGTACTTC. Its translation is CASSLSEVGCQQQYF.

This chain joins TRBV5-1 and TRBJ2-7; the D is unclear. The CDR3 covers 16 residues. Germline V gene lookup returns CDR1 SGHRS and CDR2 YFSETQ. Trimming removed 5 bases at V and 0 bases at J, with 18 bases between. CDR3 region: CASRSSSAMVSYEQYF. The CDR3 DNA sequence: TGCGCCAGCAGATCCTCAAGCGCAATGGTCTCCTACGAGCAGTACTTC.

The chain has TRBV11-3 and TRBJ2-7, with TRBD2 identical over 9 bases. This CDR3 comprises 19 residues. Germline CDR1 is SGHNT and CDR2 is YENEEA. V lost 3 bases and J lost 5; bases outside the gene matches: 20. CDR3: CASSLIRLKLAGALHEQYF. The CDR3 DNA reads TGTGCCAGCAGCTTGATCCGTCTTAAATTAGCGGGAGCACTCCACGAGCAGTACTTC.

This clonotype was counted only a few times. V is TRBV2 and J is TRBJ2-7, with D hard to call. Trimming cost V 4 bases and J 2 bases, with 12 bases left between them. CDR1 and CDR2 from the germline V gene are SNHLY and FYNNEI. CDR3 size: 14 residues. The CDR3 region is CASSGAQRAYEQYF. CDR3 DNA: TGTGCCAGCAGTGGGGCCCAAAGGGCCTACGAGCAGTACTTC.

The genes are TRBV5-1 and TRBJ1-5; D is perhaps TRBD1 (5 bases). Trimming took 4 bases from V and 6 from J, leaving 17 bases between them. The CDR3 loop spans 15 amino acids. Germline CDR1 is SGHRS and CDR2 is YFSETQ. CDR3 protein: CASSLSGGEAQPQHF. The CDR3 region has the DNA TGCGCCAGCAGCCTCTCGGGGGGGGAGGCTCAGCCCCAGCATTTT.

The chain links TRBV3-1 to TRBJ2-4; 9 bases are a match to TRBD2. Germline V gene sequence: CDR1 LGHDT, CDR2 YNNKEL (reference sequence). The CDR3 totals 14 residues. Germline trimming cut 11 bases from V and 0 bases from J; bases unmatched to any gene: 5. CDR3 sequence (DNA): TGTGCCTCTAGCGGGGCGGTAGCCAAAAACATTCAGTACTTC. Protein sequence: CASSGAVAKNIQYF.

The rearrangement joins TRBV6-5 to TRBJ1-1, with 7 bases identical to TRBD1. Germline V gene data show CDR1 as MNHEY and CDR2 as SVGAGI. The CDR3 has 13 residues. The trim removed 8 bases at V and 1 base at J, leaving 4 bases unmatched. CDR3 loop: CASGDRKNTEAFF. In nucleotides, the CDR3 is TGTGCCAGCGGGGACAGAAAGAACACTGAAGCTTTCTTT.

The CDR3 bases are TGTGCCAGCAGTTTAGTTATAGGTAGCACAGATACGCAGTATTTT. Amino acid sequence: CASSLVIGSTDTQYF. The chain carries TRBV12-3 or TRBV12-4 and TRBJ2-3, with unresolved D. V lost 1 base to trimming and J lost 0 bases, with 8 bases between them. CDR3 length equals 15 residues.